These 3 T cell receptor beta chains came from one sample sequenced in a study of early stage breast cancer tumors (TCRdb year 2017). Libraries came from the immunoSEQ multiplex PCR assay. What TCRdb holds here is the immuneACCESS table cut down to in-frame rearrangements. Part of the clones is not present; checked against another copy, under half of the missing clones reflect an unresolved V gene, and the others are unexplained. In this sample the table shows almost 55,000 clones, about 93% of which occur a single time. Of the sample, around 5% falls within the top ten clones. Sequenced material: blood. These receptors were obtained from a person in their 70s with breast cancer.

This clone was detected once. The rearrangement joins TRBV9 to TRBJ2-3; D is ambiguous. Germline V lookup: CDR1 SGDLS, CDR2 YYNGEE. The CDR3 has 15 amino acids. The V and J ends lost 4 bases and 2 bases respectively, with 14 bases between them. The DNA of the CDR3 is TGTGCCAGCAGCCAACTCACGAGTTTCACAGATACGCAGTATTTT. This sequence encodes CASSQLTSFTDTQYF.

The chain couples TRBV18 to TRBJ2-5, with D possibly being TRBD2 (6 bases). The V gene's germline CDR1 is KGHSH and CDR2 LQKENI. The CDR3 has 12 residues. Trimming took off 3 bases at V and 6 bases at J, with 8 bases between the two ends. Here the CDR3 DNA reads TGTGCCAGCTCACCTGCGGGAAAGACCCAGTACTTC. This sequence encodes CASSPAGKTQYF.

V usage is TRBV5-4 and J usage is TRBJ1-1; TRBD1 might be the D (6 bases). The CDR3 has 13 residues. Germline V lookup: CDR1 SGHNT, CDR2 YYREEE (reference sequence). V gave up 4 bases and J gave up 9 bases, with 16 bases separating them. CDR3 sequence reads: CASSRRDTPKAFF. CDR3 nucleotides: TGTGCCAGCAGCCGCCGGGACACACCTAAAGCTTTCTTT.